This TCR beta chain stems from a study of cytomegalovirus exposure and HLA in healthy donors. Findings and limits, study-wide: HLA alleles were associated with 17,000 or so TCR beta sequences in a later analysis at 0.05 false discovery rate. Most TCR beta V segments were productive about 87% or about 30% of the time in an earlier analysis. When the data were analyzed later, several of the most significant clusters appeared to be linked to common viral pathogens.

Both 60 Vbeta primers and 13 Jbeta primers went into the PCR. Clones were read by immunoSEQ multiplex PCR, and TCRdb kept only the in-frame ones, dropping some. The table lists some 160,000 clones, around 79% of them singletons. This clone has a single count. Its antigen is not identified. Other DNA sequences from this sample encode an identical CDR3 as well. Germline V CDR1 and CDR2: MNHEY, SVGAGI. Trimming removed 2 bases at V and 3 bases at J, with 11 bases between. The CDR3 spans 15 residues. The TCR sequence derives from a woman aged 40-49 years in good health and CMV-seronegative. This chain connects TRBV6-5 to TRBJ2-1; unclear D gene. Source material: PBMCs. CDR3 region: CASSYGTQVYNEQFF. The CDR3 DNA sequence: TGTGCCAGCAGTTACGGTACCCAGGTCTACAATGAGCAGTTCTTC.